This T cell receptor beta chain was found in a study of control samples from healthy donors and cancer patients. CDR3 length: 15 residues. Trimming removed 4 bases at V and 2 bases at J, with 14 bases between. Germline loops: CDR1 MGHDK, CDR2 SYGVNS. The assay was immunoSEQ multiplex PCR, and TCRdb's table has in-frame clones only and misses some. This sample's table reports about 210,000 clones. The gene calls are TRBV25-1 and TRBJ2-5; D gene ambiguous. The TCR originated in a woman under 40 in good health. Sequencing was carried out using blood. In nucleotides, the CDR3 is TGTGCCAGCAGTGTTTCAAGGGCAGTACAAGAGACCCAGTACTTC. The encoded protein is CASSVSRAVQETQYF. Supplemented by reference TRBV25-1 and TRBJ2-5, the full variable domain reads EADIYQTPRYLVIGTGKKITLECSQTMGHDKMYWYQQDPGMELHLIHYSYGVNSTEKGDLSSESTVSRIRTEHFPLTLESARPSHTSQYLCASSVSRAVQETQYFGPGTRLLVL.